The TCR beta chain under discussion was sequenced for a study of blood T cell repertoires in COVID-19. Background on the study: Material from acute and convalescent COVID-19 was sourced from the United States, Italy and Spain. From T cells, B-cell-depleted T cells, or PBMCs came the material, which was cDNA or gDNA.

The junction had 4 bases not matched to a gene; V was cut back by 5 bases and J by 2 bases. The CDR3 is 16 amino acids. Germline V CDR1 and CDR2: MNHNY, SVGAGI (reference sequence). This clone was found once. As originally analysed: It was from reference gene primer amplification that nucleated cell counts were estimated. The table came from immunoSEQ multiplex PCR; TCRdb's copy has only in-frame clones and leaves some out. The DNA was the basis for D and trimming; V, J and clone size are from that table. Among around 150,000 clones listed, about 86% were seen once. This sequence originates from a woman over 75 with acute or convalescent COVID-19. The genes are TRBV6-6 and TRBJ2-3, with TRBD2 matching over 13 bases. Material for sequencing was peripheral blood. The CDR3 coding sequence is TGTGCCAGCAGTAGGACTAGCGGGGGTCTCACAGATACGCAGTATTTT. Its protein is CASSRTSGGLTDTQYF.